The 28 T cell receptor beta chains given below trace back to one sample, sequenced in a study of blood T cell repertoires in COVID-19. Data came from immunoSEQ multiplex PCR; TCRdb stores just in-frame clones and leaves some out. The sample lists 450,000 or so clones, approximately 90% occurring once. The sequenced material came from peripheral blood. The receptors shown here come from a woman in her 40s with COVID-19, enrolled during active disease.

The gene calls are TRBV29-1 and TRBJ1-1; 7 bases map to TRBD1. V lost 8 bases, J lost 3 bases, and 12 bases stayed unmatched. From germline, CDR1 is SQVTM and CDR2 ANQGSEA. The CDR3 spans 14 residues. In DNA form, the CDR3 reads TGCAGCACCTTCAAGACAGGGTGGGACACTGAAGCTTTCTTT. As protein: CSTFKTGWDTEAFF. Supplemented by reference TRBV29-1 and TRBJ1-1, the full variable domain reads SAVISQKPSRDICQRGTSLTIQCQVDSQVTMMFWYRQQPGQSLTLIATANQGSEATYESGFVIDKFPISRPNLTFSTLTVSNMSPEDSSIYLCSTFKTGWDTEAFFGQGTRLTVV.

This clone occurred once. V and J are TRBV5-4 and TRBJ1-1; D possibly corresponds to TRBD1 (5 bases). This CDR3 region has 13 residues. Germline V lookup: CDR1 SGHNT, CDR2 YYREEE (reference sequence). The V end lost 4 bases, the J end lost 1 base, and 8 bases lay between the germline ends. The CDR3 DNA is TGTGCCAGCAGCCTCGACAGGAACACTGAAGCTTTCTTT. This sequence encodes CASSLDRNTEAFF.

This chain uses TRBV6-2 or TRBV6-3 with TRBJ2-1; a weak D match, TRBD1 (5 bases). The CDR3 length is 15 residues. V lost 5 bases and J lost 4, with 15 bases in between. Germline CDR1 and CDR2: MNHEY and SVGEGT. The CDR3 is CASSGDSRDYNEQFF. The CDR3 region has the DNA TGTGCCAGCAGTGGCGACAGCCGCGATTACAATGAGCAGTTCTTC.

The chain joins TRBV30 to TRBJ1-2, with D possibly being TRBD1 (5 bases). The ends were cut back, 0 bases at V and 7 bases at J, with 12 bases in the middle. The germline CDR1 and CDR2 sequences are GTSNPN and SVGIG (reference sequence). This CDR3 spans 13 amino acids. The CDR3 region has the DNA TGTGCCTGGAGTGTAATTCAGGGTCTTGGCTACACCTTC. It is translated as CAWSVIQGLGYTF.

The CDR3 loop is CASSVLPPTGGNSPLHF. CDR3 sequence (DNA): TGTGCCAGCAGTGTCCTCCCCCCCACAGGGGGTAATTCACCCCTCCACTTT. The V and J genes are TRBV6-1 and TRBJ1-6; 8 bases align to TRBD1. The junction had 11 bases not matched to a gene; V was cut back by 4 bases and J by 6 bases. Germline V gene sequence: CDR1 MNHNS, CDR2 SASEGT. The CDR3 spans 17 residues.

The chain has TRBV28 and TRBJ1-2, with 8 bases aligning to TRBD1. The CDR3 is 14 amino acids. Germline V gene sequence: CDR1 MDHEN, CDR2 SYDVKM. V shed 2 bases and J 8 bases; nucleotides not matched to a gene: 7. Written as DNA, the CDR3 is TGTGCCAGCAGTTTAACGGACAGGGTGATCGGCTACACCTTC. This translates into CASSLTDRVIGYTF.

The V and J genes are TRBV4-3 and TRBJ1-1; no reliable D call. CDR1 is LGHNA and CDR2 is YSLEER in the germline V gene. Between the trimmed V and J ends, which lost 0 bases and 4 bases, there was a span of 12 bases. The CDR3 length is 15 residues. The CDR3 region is CASSQDPSRITEAFF. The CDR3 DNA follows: TGCGCCAGCAGCCAAGATCCCTCCAGGATCACTGAAGCTTTCTTT.

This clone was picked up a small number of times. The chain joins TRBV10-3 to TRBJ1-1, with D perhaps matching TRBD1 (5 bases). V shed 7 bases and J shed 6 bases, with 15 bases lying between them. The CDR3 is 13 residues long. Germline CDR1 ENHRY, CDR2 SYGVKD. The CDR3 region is CAITPGGISEAFF. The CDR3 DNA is TGTGCCATCACCCCGGGGGGGATTTCTGAAGCTTTCTTT.

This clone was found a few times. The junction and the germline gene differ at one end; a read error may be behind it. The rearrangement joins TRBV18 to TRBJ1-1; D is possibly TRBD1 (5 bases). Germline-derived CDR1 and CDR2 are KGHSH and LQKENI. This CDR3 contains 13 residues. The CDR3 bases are TGTGCCAGCTCCCCACGGGGGGTCACTGAAGCTTTCTTT. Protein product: CASSPRGVTEAFF.

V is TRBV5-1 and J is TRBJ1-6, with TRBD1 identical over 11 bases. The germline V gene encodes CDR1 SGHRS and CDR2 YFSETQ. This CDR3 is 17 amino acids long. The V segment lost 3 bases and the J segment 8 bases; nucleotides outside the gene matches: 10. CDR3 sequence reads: CASSSLPPGQGDSPLHF. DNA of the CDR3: TGCGCCAGCAGCTCCCTGCCCCCGGGACAGGGGGATTCACCCCTCCACTTT.

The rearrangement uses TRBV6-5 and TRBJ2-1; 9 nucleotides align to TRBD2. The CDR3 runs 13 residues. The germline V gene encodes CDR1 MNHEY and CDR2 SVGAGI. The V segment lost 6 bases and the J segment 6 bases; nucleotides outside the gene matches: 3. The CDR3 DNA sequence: TGTGCCAGCAGGGGCGGGGGGGCCAATGAGCAGTTCTTC. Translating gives CASRGGGANEQFF.

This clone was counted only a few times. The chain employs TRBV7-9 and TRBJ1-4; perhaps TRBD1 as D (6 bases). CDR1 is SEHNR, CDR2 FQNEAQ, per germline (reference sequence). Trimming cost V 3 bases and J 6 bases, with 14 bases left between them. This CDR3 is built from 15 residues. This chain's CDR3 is CASSFLSGVHEKLFF. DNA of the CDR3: TGTGCCAGCAGCTTTCTGTCAGGGGTGCATGAAAAACTGTTTTTT.

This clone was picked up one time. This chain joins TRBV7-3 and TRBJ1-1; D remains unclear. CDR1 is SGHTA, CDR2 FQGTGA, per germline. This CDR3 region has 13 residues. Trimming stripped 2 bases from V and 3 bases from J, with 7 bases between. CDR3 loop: CASSLGVHTEAFF. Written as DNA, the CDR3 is TGTGCCAGCAGCTTAGGAGTCCACACTGAAGCTTTCTTT.

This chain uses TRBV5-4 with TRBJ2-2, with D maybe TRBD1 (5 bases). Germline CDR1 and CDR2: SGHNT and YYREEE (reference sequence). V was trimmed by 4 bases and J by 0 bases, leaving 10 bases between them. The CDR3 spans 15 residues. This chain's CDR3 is CASSRTFSNTGELFF. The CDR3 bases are TGTGCCAGCAGCCGGACATTCTCGAACACCGGGGAGCTGTTTTTT.

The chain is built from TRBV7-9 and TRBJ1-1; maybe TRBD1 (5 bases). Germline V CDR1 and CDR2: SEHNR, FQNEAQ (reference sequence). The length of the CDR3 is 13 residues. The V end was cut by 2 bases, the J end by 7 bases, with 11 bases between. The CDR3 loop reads CASSLFTGGEAFF. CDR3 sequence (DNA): TGTGCCAGCAGCTTATTCACCGGGGGTGAAGCTTTCTTT.

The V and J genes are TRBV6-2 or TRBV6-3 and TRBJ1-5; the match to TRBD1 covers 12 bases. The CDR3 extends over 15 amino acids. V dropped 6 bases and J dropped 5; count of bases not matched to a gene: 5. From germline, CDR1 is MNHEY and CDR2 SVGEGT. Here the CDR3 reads CASSRDRGQDQPQHF. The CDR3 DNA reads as TGTGCCAGCAGCCGGGACAGGGGGCAAGATCAGCCCCAGCATTTT.

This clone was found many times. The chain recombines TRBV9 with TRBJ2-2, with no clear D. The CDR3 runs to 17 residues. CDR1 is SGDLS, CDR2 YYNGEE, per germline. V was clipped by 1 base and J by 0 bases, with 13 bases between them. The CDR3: CASSVHEVPTNTGELFF. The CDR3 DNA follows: TGTGCCAGCAGCGTACATGAGGTCCCGACGAACACCGGGGAGCTGTTTTTT.

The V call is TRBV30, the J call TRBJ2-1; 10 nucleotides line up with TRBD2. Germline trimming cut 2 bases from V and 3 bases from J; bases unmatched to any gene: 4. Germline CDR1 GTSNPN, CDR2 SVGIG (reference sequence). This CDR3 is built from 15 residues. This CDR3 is CAWSSRTSGYNEQFF. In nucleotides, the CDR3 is TGTGCCTGGAGTTCTAGGACTAGCGGCTACAATGAGCAGTTCTTC.

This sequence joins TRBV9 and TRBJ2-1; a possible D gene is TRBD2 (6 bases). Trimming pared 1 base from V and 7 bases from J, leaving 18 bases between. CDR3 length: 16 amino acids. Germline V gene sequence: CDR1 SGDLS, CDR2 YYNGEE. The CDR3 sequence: CASSVRWGLGGNEQFF. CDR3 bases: TGTGCCAGCAGCGTACGTTGGGGTCTTGGGGGGAATGAGCAGTTCTTC.

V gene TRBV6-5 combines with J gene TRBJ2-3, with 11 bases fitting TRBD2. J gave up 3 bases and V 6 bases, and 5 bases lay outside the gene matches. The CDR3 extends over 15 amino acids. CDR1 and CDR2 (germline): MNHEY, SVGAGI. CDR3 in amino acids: CASRLAGGLTDTQYF. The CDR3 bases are TGTGCCAGCAGATTAGCGGGAGGGCTGACAGATACGCAGTATTTT.

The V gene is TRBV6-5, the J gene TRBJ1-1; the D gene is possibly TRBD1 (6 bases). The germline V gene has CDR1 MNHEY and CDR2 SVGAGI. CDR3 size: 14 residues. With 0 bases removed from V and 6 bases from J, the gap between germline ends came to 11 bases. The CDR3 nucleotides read TGTGCCAGCAGTTACTCTCCCCCAGGGGCTGAAGCTTTCTTT. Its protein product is CASSYSPPGAEAFF.

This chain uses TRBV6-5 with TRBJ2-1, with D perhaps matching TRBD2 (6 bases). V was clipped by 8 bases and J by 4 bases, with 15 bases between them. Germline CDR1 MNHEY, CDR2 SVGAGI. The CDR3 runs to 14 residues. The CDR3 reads CASRRTSGYNEQFF. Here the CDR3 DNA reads TGTGCCAGCCGGAGGACCAGCGGGTACAATGAGCAGTTCTTC.

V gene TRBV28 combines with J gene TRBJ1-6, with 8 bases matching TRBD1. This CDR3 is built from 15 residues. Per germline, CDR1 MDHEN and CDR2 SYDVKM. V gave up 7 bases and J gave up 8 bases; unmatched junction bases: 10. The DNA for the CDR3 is TGTGCCAGCACGGGAAGTGGGACAGGCTATTCACCCCTCCACTTT. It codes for CASTGSGTGYSPLHF.

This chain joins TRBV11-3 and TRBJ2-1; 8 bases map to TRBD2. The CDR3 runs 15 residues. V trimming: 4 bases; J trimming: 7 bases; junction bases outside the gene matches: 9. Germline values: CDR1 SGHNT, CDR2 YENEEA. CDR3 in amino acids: CASSSGTRGTNEQFF. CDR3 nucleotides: TGTGCCAGCAGCTCCGGGACTAGAGGGACTAATGAGCAGTTCTTC.

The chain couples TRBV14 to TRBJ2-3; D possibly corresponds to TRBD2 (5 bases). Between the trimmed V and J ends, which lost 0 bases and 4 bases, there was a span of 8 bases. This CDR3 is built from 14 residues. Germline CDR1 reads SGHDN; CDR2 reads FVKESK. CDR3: CASSQDYGADTQYF. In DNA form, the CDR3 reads TGTGCCAGCAGCCAAGATTACGGGGCAGATACGCAGTATTTT.

The CDR3 nucleotides are TGTGCCAGCACCTCACAGTTAAAAGAGACCCAGTACTTC. It codes for CASTSQLKETQYF. The rearrangement links TRBV2 to TRBJ2-5; no clear D. With 7 bases removed from V and 3 bases from J, the gap between germline ends came to 12 bases. The CDR3 contains 13 residues. In germline, CDR1 is SNHLY, CDR2 FYNNEI.

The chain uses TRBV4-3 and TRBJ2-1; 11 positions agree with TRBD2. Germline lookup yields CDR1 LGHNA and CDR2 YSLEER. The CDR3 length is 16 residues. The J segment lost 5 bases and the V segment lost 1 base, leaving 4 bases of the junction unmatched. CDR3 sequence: CASSQVLAGGNNEQFF. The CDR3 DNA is TGCGCCAGCAGCCAAGTTCTAGCGGGAGGTAACAATGAGCAGTTCTTC.

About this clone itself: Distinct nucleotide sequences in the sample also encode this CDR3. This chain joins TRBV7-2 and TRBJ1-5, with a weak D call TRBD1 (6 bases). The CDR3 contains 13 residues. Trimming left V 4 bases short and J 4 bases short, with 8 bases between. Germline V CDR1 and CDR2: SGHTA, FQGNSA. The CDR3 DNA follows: TGTGCCAGCAGCTCGAGGGGGAATCAGCCCCAGCATTTT. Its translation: CASSSRGNQPQHF. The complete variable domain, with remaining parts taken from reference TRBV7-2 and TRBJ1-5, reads GAGVSQSPSNKVTEKGKDVELRCDPISGHTALYWYRQSLGQGLEFLIYFQGNSAPDKSGLPSDRFSAERTGGSVSTLTIQRTQQEDSAVYLCASSSRGNQPQHFGDGTRLSIL.